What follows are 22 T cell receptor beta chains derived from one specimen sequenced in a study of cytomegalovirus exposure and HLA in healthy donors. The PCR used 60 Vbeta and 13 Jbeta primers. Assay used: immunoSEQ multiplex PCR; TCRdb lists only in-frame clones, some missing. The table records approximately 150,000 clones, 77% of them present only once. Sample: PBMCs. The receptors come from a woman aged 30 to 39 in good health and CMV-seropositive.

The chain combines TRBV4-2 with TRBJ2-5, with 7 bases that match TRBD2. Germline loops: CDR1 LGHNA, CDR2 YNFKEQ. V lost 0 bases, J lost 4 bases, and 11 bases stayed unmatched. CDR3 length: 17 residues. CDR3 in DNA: TGTGCCAGCAGCCAAGATCTTGGTCGGGCTAGCGGAGAGACCCAGTACTTC. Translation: CASSQDLGRASGETQYF.

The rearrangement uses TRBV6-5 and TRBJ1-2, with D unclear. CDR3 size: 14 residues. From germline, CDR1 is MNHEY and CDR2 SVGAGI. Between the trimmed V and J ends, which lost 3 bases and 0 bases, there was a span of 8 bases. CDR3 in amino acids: CASSYRTPNYGYTF. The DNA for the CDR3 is TGTGCCAGCAGTTATCGGACTCCTAACTATGGCTACACCTTC.

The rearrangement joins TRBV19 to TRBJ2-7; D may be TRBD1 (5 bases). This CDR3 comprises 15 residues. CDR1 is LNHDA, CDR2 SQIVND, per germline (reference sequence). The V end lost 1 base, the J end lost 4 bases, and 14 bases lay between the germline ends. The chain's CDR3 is CASSIGVGQPYEQYF. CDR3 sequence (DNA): TGTGCCAGTAGTATAGGAGTAGGACAACCTTACGAGCAGTACTTC.

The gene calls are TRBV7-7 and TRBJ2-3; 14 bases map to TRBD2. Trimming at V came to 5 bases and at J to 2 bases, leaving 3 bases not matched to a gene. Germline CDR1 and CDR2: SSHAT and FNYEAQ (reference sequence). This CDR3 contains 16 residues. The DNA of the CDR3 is TGTGCCAGCAGCGTGGGACTAGCGGGAGTCACAGATACGCAGTATTTT. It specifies CASSVGLAGVTDTQYF.

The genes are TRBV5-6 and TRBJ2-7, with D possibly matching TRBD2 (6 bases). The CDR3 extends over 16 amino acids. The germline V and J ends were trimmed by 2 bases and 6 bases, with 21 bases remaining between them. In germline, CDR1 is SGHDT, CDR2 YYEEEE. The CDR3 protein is CASSFIEGLDKAEQYF. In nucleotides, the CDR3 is TGTGCCAGCAGCTTTATAGAGGGACTCGATAAGGCCGAGCAGTACTTC. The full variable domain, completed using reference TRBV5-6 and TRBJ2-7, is DAGVTQSPTHLIKTRGQQVTLRCSPKSGHDTVSWYQQALGQGPQFIFQYYEEEERQRGNFPDRFSGHQFPNYSSELNVNALLLGDSALYLCASSFIEGLDKAEQYFGPGTRLTVT.

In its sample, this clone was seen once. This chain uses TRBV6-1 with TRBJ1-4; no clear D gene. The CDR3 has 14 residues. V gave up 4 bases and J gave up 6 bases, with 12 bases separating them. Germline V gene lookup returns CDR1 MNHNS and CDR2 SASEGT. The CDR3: CASSVGGWDEKLFF. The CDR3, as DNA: TGTGCCAGCAGTGTTGGCGGCTGGGATGAAAAACTGTTTTTT.

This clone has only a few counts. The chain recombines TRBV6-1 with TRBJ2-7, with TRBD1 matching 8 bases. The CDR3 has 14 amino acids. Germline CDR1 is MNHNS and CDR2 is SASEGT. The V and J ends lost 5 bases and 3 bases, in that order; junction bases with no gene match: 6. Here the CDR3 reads CASSSGTGDYEQYF. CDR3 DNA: TGTGCCAGCAGTTCCGGGACAGGAGACTACGAGCAGTACTTC.

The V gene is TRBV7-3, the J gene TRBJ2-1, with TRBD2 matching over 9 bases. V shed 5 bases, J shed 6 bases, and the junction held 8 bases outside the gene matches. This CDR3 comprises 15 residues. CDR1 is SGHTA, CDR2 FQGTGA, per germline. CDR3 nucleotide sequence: TGTGCCAGCAGCAGAAAAGGGACTAGCCTCAATGAGCAGTTCTTC. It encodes CASSRKGTSLNEQFF.

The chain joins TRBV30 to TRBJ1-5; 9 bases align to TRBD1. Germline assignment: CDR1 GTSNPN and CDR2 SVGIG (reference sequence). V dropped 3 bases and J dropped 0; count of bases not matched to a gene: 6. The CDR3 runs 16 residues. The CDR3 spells CAWRDRQGVSNQPQHF. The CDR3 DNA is TGTGCCTGGAGGGACAGACAGGGGGTTAGCAATCAGCCCCAGCATTTT.

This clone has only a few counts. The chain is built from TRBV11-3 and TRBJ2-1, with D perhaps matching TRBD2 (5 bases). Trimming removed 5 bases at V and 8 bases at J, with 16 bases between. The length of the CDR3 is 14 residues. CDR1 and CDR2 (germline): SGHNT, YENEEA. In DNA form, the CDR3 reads TGTGCCAGCAGCGACCCGCTAGCTACTGATGAGCAGTTCTTC. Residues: CASSDPLATDEQFF.

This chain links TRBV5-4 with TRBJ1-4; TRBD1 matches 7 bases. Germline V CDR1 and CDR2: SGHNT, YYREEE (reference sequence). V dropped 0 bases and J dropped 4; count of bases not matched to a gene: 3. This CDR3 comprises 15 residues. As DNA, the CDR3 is TGTGCCAGCAGCTTGGTTTCAGGGGGTAATGAAAAACTGTTTTTT. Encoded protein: CASSLVSGGNEKLFF.

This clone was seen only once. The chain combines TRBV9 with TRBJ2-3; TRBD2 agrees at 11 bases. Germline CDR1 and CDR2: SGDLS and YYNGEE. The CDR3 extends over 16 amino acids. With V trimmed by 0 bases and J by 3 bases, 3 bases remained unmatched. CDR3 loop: CASSVATSGTTDTQYF. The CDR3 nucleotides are TGTGCCAGCAGCGTAGCGACTAGCGGGACTACAGATACGCAGTATTTT.

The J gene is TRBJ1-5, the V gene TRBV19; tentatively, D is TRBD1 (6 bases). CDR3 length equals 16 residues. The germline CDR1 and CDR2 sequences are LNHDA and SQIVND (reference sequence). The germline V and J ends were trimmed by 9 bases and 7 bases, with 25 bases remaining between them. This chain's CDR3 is CASKRDGTPIDQPQHF. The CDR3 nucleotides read TGTGCCAGCAAACGAGATGGGACACCGATCGACCAGCCCCAGCATTTT.

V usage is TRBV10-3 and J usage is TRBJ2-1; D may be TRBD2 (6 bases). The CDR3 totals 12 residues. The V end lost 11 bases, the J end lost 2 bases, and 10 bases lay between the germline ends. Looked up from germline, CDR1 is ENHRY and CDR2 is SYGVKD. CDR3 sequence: CASGLTYNEQFF. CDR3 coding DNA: TGTGCCTCTGGACTAACCTACAATGAGCAGTTCTTC.

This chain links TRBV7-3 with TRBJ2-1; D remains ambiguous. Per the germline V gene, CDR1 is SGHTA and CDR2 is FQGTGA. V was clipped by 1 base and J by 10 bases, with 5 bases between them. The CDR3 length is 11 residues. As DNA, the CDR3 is TGTGCCAGCAGCTTAAGGGCAGAGCAGTTCTTC. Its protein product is CASSLRAEQFF.

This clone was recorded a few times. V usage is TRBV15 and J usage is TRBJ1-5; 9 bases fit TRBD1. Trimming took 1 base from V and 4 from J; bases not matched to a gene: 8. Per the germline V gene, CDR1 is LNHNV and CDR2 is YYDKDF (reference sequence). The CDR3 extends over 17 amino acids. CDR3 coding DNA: TGTGCCACCAGCAGAGGCCGAGAGACAGGGGGAAATCAGCCCCAGCATTTT. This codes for CATSRGRETGGNQPQHF. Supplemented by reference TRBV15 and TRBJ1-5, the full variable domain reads DAMVIQNPRYQVTQFGKPVTLSCSQTLNHNVMYWYQQKSSQAPKLLFHYYDKDFNNEADTPDNFQSRRPNTSFCFLDIRSPGLGDTAMYLCATSRGRETGGNQPQHFGDGTRLSIL.

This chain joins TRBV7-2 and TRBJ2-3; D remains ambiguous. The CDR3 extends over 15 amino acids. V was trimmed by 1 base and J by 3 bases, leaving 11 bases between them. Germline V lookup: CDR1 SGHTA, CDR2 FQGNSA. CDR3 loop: CASSLDDGSTDTQYF. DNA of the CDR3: TGTGCCAGCAGCTTAGACGACGGGTCGACAGATACGCAGTATTTT.

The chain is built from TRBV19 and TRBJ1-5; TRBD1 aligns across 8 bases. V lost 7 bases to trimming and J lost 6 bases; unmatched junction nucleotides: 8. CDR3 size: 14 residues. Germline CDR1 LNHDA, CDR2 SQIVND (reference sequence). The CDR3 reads CASTPTGEGQPQHF. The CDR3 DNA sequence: TGTGCCAGTACCCCGACAGGGGAAGGTCAGCCCCAGCATTTT.

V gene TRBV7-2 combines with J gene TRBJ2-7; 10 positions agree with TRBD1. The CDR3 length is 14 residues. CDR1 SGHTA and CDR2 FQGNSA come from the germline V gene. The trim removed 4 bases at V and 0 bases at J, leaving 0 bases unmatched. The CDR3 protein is CASSWDRGSYEQYF. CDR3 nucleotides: TGTGCCAGCAGCTGGGACAGGGGCTCCTACGAGCAGTACTTC. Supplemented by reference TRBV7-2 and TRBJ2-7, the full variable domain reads GAGVSQSPSNKVTEKGKDVELRCDPISGHTALYWYRQSLGQGLEFLIYFQGNSAPDKSGLPSDRFSAERTGGSVSTLTIQRTQQEDSAVYLCASSWDRGSYEQYFGPGTRLTVT.

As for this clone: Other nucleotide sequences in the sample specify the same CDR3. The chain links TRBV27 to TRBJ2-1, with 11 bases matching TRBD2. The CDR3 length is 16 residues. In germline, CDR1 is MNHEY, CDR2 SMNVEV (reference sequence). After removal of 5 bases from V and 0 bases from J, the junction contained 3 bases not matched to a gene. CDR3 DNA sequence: TGTGCCAGCAGTCCGGGGACTAGCGGCTCCTACAATGAGCAGTTCTTC. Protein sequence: CASSPGTSGSYNEQFF.

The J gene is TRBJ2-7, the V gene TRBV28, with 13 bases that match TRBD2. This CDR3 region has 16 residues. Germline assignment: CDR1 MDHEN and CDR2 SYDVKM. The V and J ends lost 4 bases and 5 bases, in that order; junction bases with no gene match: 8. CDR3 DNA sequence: TGTGCCAGCAGTTCCCCACTAGCGGGAGGGCCCAACGAGCAGTACTTC. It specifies CASSSPLAGGPNEQYF.

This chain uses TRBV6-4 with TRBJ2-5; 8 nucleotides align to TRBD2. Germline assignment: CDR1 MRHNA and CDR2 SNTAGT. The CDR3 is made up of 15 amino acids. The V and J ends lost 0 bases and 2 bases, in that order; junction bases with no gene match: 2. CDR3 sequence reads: CASSDSPSGQETQYF. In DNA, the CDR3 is TGTGCCAGCAGTGACTCTCCTAGCGGGCAAGAGACCCAGTACTTC.